The 19 T cell receptor beta chains below were found in one sample sequenced in a study of cytomegalovirus exposure and HLA in healthy donors. Both 60 Vbeta primers and 13 Jbeta primers went into the PCR. Assay used: immunoSEQ multiplex PCR; TCRdb lists only in-frame clones, some missing. The listing contains tens of thousands of clones. The sample taken for sequencing was PBMCs. The receptors originated from a young man in good health and CMV-seronegative.

This sequence joins TRBV5-1 and TRBJ2-1; TRBD2 agrees at 12 bases. The CDR3 is 16 amino acids. V lost 3 bases and J lost 9; bases outside the gene matches: 10. CDR1 SGHRS and CDR2 YFSETQ come from the germline V gene. The chain's CDR3 is CASSWGWTSGVSEQFF. The DNA of the CDR3 is TGCGCCAGCAGCTGGGGATGGACTAGCGGGGTGTCTGAGCAGTTCTTC.

CDR3: CASGQGASYNEQFF. The CDR3 region has the DNA TGTGCCAGTGGACAGGGGGCGTCCTACAATGAGCAGTTCTTC. The V gene is TRBV19, the J gene TRBJ2-1; 11 bases are shared with TRBD1. Germline assignment: CDR1 LNHDA and CDR2 SQIVND (reference sequence). The junction had 1 base not matched to a gene; V was cut back by 8 bases and J by 1 base. This CDR3 has 14 residues.

The CDR3 loop is CASSRDRATSYEQYF. The CDR3 DNA reads TGTGCCAGCAGCCGGGACAGGGCGACCTCCTACGAGCAGTACTTC. The chain uses TRBV5-4 and TRBJ2-7; 9 bases line up with TRBD1. There are 15 residues in the CDR3. V dropped 4 bases and J dropped 0; count of bases not matched to a gene: 5. The germline V gene encodes CDR1 SGHNT and CDR2 YYREEE (reference sequence).

The rearrangement links TRBV19 to TRBJ2-4; weak D call: TRBD2 (5 bases). This CDR3 region has 16 residues. The V end lost 3 bases, the J end lost 1 base, and 13 bases lay between the germline ends. Germline loops: CDR1 LNHDA, CDR2 SQIVND (reference sequence). The CDR3 DNA reads as TGTGCCAGTAGTATCCGAGGGCTTGAGGCCAAAAACATTCAGTACTTC. Translating it yields CASSIRGLEAKNIQYF.

The chain recombines TRBV7-3 with TRBJ2-5, with D possibly being TRBD1 (6 bases). CDR3 length equals 14 residues. The germline CDR1 and CDR2 sequences are SGHTA and FQGTGA. The germline V and J ends were trimmed by 5 bases and 5 bases, with 15 bases remaining between them. In DNA form, the CDR3 reads TGTGCCAGCAGCCCAACAGGGCATGGGGAGACCCAGTACTTC. This translates into CASSPTGHGETQYF.

The chain employs TRBV6-6 and TRBJ2-5; D is undetermined. V lost 2 bases to trimming and J lost 5 bases, with 3 bases between them. The CDR3 extends over 11 amino acids. Per germline, CDR1 MNHNY and CDR2 SVGAGI (reference sequence). CDR3: CASSYRETQYF. The CDR3 bases are TGTGCCAGCAGTTACCGGGAGACCCAGTACTTC.

The V and J genes are TRBV10-3 and TRBJ1-5; 7 bases line up with TRBD1. Germline-derived CDR1 and CDR2 are ENHRY and SYGVKD. The CDR3 is 15 residues long. Losses at the gene ends were 6 bases for V and 0 bases for J; bases not matched to a gene: 5. DNA for the CDR3: TGTGCCATCAGCTCAGGGGGATATAGCAATCAGCCCCAGCATTTT. Translated, it gives CAISSGGYSNQPQHF.

The chain has TRBV29-1 and TRBJ1-1; D is unresolved. This CDR3 has 14 amino acids. Trimming removed 3 bases from V and 3 bases from J, with 14 bases in between. Per the germline V gene, CDR1 is SQVTM and CDR2 is ANQGSEA. Here the CDR3 reads CSVDGGLSDTEAFF. CDR3 bases: TGCAGCGTTGATGGAGGGTTAAGTGACACTGAAGCTTTCTTT. The complete variable domain, with remaining parts taken from reference TRBV29-1 and TRBJ1-1, reads SAVISQKPSRDICQRGTSLTIQCQVDSQVTMMFWYRQQPGQSLTLIATANQGSEATYESGFVIDKFPISRPNLTFSTLTVSNMSPEDSSIYLCSVDGGLSDTEAFFGQGTRLTVV.

The genes are TRBV4-3 and TRBJ1-2; maybe TRBD1 (5 bases). Germline V lookup: CDR1 LGHNA, CDR2 YSLEER. This CDR3 is 15 amino acids long. Trimming took 2 bases from V and 2 from J, leaving 12 bases between them. This CDR3 reads CASSQNTGYNYGYTF. The DNA of the CDR3 is TGCGCCAGCAGCCAAAACACAGGCTACAACTATGGCTACACCTTC.

The chain employs TRBV7-9 and TRBJ1-2; D perhaps matches TRBD1 (6 bases). V shed 5 bases and J shed 6 bases, with 13 bases lying between them. There are 13 residues in the CDR3. The V gene's germline CDR1 is SEHNR and CDR2 FQNEAQ (reference sequence). The CDR3 loop reads CASSPQGSHGYTF. The CDR3 DNA follows: TGTGCCAGCAGCCCACAGGGTTCCCATGGCTACACCTTC.

The genes are TRBV27 and TRBJ2-5; possibly TRBD2 for D (5 bases). Germline CDR1 MNHEY, CDR2 SMNVEV (reference sequence). The ends were cut back, 3 bases at V and 5 bases at J, with 10 bases in the middle. The CDR3 has 13 residues. The chain's CDR3 is CASSFFRGETQYF. The CDR3 DNA is TGTGCCAGCAGTTTCTTTAGAGGGGAGACCCAGTACTTC.

This chain uses TRBV5-6 with TRBJ2-7; TRBD2 agrees at 9 bases. Germline CDR1 is SGHDT and CDR2 is YYEEEE. The trim removed 3 bases at V and 2 bases at J, leaving 12 bases unmatched. The CDR3 has 17 residues. In DNA form, the CDR3 reads TGTGCCAGCAGCTCCCAACAGCTGGGACTAGCCCCCTACGAGCAGTACTTC. Translation: CASSSQQLGLAPYEQYF.

This rearrangement joins TRBV2 to TRBJ2-7, with D possibly matching TRBD2 (6 bases). V lost 4 bases to trimming and J lost 0 bases, with 13 bases between them. Germline values: CDR1 SNHLY, CDR2 FYNNEI. CDR3 length: 15 residues. The CDR3 coding sequence is TGTGCCAGCAGTGGCGCCGGGCGGGACTCCTACGAGCAGTACTTC. It is translated as CASSGAGRDSYEQYF.

This chain uses TRBV4-1 with TRBJ1-4; possible D gene TRBD1, 5 bases. The germline CDR1 and CDR2 sequences are MGHRA and YSYEKL. The CDR3 has 16 residues. Trimming shortened V by 4 bases and J by 3 bases, and 15 bases separated the two germline ends. The CDR3 DNA reads as TGCGCCAGCAGCCGACCCGCAGGGATTCCTAATGAAAAACTGTTTTTT. It is translated as CASSRPAGIPNEKLFF.

The chain couples TRBV6-6 to TRBJ2-7; 7 nucleotides match TRBD1. Trimming at V came to 2 bases and at J to 6 bases, leaving 10 bases not matched to a gene. This CDR3 is built from 15 residues. CDR1 is MNHNY and CDR2 is SVGAGI in the germline V gene (reference sequence). CDR3 protein: CASSYTGQDPSEQYF. The CDR3 DNA is TGTGCCAGCAGTTACACCGGACAGGATCCGAGCGAGCAGTACTTC.

V usage is TRBV6-5 and J usage is TRBJ2-7; D possibly corresponds to TRBD1 (5 bases). CDR3 size: 15 residues. The V gene's germline CDR1 is MNHEY and CDR2 SVGAGI. Trimming cost V 0 bases and J 3 bases, with 12 bases left between them. The CDR3 DNA reads TGTGCCAGCAGTTACTCGGGGCAGAGAAGCTACGAGCAGTACTTC. Amino acids: CASSYSGQRSYEQYF.

The chain employs TRBV7-8 and TRBJ1-4; D gene unclear. V lost 2 bases and J 6 bases, leaving 10 bases between the germline ends. The CDR3 covers 14 residues. Germline CDR1 is SGHVS and CDR2 is FQNEAQ. Here the CDR3 reads CASSLPGRDEKLFF. The CDR3 DNA is TGTGCCAGCAGCTTACCTGGGAGAGATGAAAAACTGTTTTTT.

This chain uses TRBV5-6 with TRBJ2-7; D may be TRBD2 (7 bases). The CDR3 extends over 15 amino acids. The V and J ends lost 5 bases and 0 bases respectively, with 15 bases between them. Germline V CDR1 and CDR2: SGHDT, YYEEEE. The CDR3 here is CASRLTGGSSYEQYF. The CDR3 DNA reads as TGTGCCAGCAGGCTGACGGGGGGCAGCTCCTACGAGCAGTACTTC.

The chain has TRBV30 and TRBJ2-3; TRBD1 agrees at 7 bases. CDR1 and CDR2 (germline): GTSNPN, SVGIG (reference sequence). The CDR3 runs to 20 residues. The junction had 22 bases not matched to a gene; V was cut back by 2 bases and J by 2 bases. The CDR3 bases are TGTGCCTGGAGTCTCCGACCTACCTTATCCGGGACAGCTCTCACAGATACGCAGTATTTT. Protein product: CAWSLRPTLSGTALTDTQYF.